Reported below is one TCR beta chain. Its antigen is not known. Trimming removed 5 bases at V and 2 bases at J, with 13 bases between. This CDR3 spans 16 amino acids. Germline assignment: CDR1 MDHEN and CDR2 SYDVKM. Sequenced by immunoSEQ multiplex PCR; TCRdb stores in-frame clones only, minus some. The profile shows about 990,000 clones, 75% to 80% of them singletons. These data belong to a study of shared clonotypes between healthy human individuals. General observations from the study: Donor scarcity curtailed the genetic and exposure-history diversity represented herein. All-four-donor shared clonotypes had higher generation probabilities than non-shared clonotypes did.

This chain uses TRBV28 with TRBJ1-6; perhaps TRBD1 as D (5 bases). The TCR sequence derives from a man between 18 and 29 years old in good health. Some clones in this sample may be carry-over from other donors' samples. The sequenced sample was memory CD4+ T cells from PBMCs. Subset of the sample: CD45RA-negative fraction. CDR3 sequence: CASSPRGRAYNSPLHF. The CDR3 DNA follows: TGTGCCAGCAGTCCCCGGGGGAGGGCCTATAATTCACCCCTCCACTTT.